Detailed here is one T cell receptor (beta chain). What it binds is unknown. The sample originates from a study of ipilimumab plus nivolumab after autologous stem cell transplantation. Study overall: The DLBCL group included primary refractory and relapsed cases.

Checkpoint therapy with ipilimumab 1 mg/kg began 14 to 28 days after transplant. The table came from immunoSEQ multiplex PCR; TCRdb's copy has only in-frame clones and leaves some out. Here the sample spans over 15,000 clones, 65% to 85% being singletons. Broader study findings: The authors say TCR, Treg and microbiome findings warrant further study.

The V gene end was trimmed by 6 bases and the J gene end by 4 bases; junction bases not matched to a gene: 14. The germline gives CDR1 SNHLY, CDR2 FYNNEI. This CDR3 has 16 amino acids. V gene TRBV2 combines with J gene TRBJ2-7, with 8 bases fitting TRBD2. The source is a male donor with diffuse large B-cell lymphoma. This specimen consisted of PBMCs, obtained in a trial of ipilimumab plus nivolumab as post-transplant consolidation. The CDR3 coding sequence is TGTGCCAGCAGCTTAGGCCGTAGACTAGCGAGTTACGAGCAGTACTTC. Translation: CASSLGRRLASYEQYF.